Listed below are T cell receptor beta chains from one sample, sequenced in a study of T-cell reconstitution after alpha-beta-depleted transplantation in children. TCRdb reanalysed the PCR reads using MiXCR and keeps one entry per CDR3 protein. Of approximately 190,000 distinct CDR3 sequences listed, roughly 6% are singletons. The source was PBMCs, collected before TCRalphabeta/CD19-depleted stem cell transplant. These receptors all come from a girl under three years old with combined immunodeficiency, due to receive a stem cell transplant. Both conserved end residues are part of each CDR3. A D gene is named only where the DNA matches it firmly. The listing skips clone size in some rows; elsewhere it reads once, few, many or a size class.

. TRBJ2-7 few TRBV9 TGTGCCAGCAGCGTAGGCGGGACCCTCTCCTACGAGCAGTACTTC CASSVGGTLSYEQYF
. TRBJ1-6 many TRBV5-6 TGTGCCAGCAGCTTAAGCGGCAGGGGTCATTCACCCCTCCACTTT CASSLSGRGHSPLHF
. TRBJ2-3 many TRBV11-1 TGTGCCAGCAGCCCGGGACTCGGAGGTGCGCAGTATTTT CASSPGLGGAQYF
. TRBJ2-3 many TRBV20-1 TGCAGCGCCAGTCCACCCTTGAGCACAGATACGCAGTATTTT CSASPPLSTDTQYF
. TRBJ2-3 many TRBV7-9 TGTGCCAGCAGCTTAGGATGGGGTGATGATACGCAGTATTTT CASSLGWGDDTQYF
TRBD2 TRBJ2-5 few TRBV7-6 TGTGCCAGCAGCCTTCTCCCCCGGACTAGCGGGGGGGCTGGAGAGACCCAGTACTTC CASSLLPRTSGGAGETQYF
TRBD1 TRBJ2-3 . TRBV20-1 TGCAGTGCTAGGGACAGGGGTAGCACAGATACGCAGTATTTT CSARDRGSTDTQYF
. TRBJ2-3 many TRBV12-3/TRBV12-4 TGTGCCAGCAGACGTTCCGGGGATACGCAGTATTTT CASRRSGDTQYF
TRBD1 TRBJ2-1 many TRBV20-1 TGCAGTGCTATTAGAAATCCAGGGGGCAATGAGCAGTTCTTC CSAIRNPGGNEQFF
. TRBJ1-2 many TRBV28 TGTGCCAGCAGCTTCAGGGGCCGGTATGGCTACACCTTC CASSFRGRYGYTF
. TRBJ2-1 . TRBV18 TGTGCCAGCTCACCACCCCCGGATATTAGCTCCTACAATGAGCAGTTCTTC CASSPPPDISSYNEQFF
. TRBJ2-7 many TRBV20-1 TGCAGTGCATGGAGCTCCTACGAGCAGTACTTC CSAWSSYEQYF
. TRBJ2-6 . TRBV18 TGTGCCAGCTCACTCCAAATAGTCTCTGGGGCCAACGTCCTGACTTTC CASSLQIVSGANVLTF
TRBD2 TRBJ2-2 many TRBV28 TGTGCCAGCCGTCCGGGACTAGCGGGATCCGGGGAGCTGTTTTTT CASRPGLAGSGELFF
TRBD2 TRBJ2-5 many TRBV28 TGTGCCAGCAGTTTATGGACTAGCGGGTACCTCACGGAGACCCAGTACTTC CASSLWTSGYLTETQYF
. TRBJ2-3 many TRBV29-1 TGCAGCGTTGAAGACGGCGTGGCCGCGGGAGATACGCAGTATTTT CSVEDGVAAGDTQYF
. TRBJ2-5 many TRBV11-2 TGTGCCAGCAGCTTAGGGGGCAGTCTCGCGTACTTC CASSLGGSLAYF